This TCR beta chain was profiled in a study of graft-versus-host responses after intestinal transplantation. Turning to the study itself: Anti-thymocyte globulin induction was given to all recipients, followed by tacrolimus and steroids for around three years. The study, taken as a whole, reports: Where graft-donor T cell macrochimerism was present, patients had high graft-versus-host to host-versus-graft clonal ratios in allografts. Peak circulating GvH clone levels tracked with early post-transplant HvG declines. GvH clonotypes were identified within recipient marrow, with a subset emerging first in ileum or blood.

The data were produced by immunoSEQ multiplex PCR, yet TCRdb's version contains in-frame clones alone and is incomplete. The top ten clones hold around 0.54% of a sample with 23,000 or so clones, approximately 93% of them seen once. This CDR3 region has 17 residues. Looked up from germline, CDR1 is SGDLS and CDR2 is YYNGEE. The ends were cut back, 2 bases at V and 6 bases at J, with 20 bases in the middle. To note about this clone: The antigen is undetermined.

The chain links TRBV9 to TRBJ1-4; D might be TRBD1 (5 bases). The source was PBMCs, collected 18 days after transplant. The receptor comes from a human patient who received an intestinal transplant, so some T cells may come from the graft donor. DNA for the CDR3: TGTGCCAGCAGCGTCGAGGGGACCTGGAGCGGGGATGAAAAACTGTTTTTT. It yields the protein CASSVEGTWSGDEKLFF.